This T cell receptor (beta chain) was captured by sequencing in a study of cytomegalovirus exposure and HLA in healthy donors. With respect to this clone: Antigen: not known.

Germline V gene lookup returns CDR1 MNHEY and CDR2 SVGAGI. The length of the CDR3 is 14 residues. The trim removed 2 bases at V and 8 bases at J, leaving 3 bases unmatched. Both 60 Vbeta primers and 13 Jbeta primers went into the PCR. Clones were read by immunoSEQ multiplex PCR, and TCRdb kept only the in-frame ones, dropping some. The table lists approximately 77,000 clones, around 65% of them singletons. Points from the study as a whole: Listed as cytomegalovirus-associated were roughly 180 TCR beta chains.

V usage is TRBV6-5 and J usage is TRBJ2-1; TRBD2 agrees at 10 bases. This TCR was sampled from a man aged 55 to 69 in good health and CMV-seropositive. The sequenced sample was PBMCs. The CDR3 coding sequence is TGTGCCAGCAGTTACAGCCTAGCGGGGGATGAGCAGTTCTTC. This sequence encodes CASSYSLAGDEQFF.